This TCR beta chain was profiled in a study of blood T cell repertoires in COVID-19. Method: immunoSEQ multiplex PCR; TCRdb's copy keeps in-frame clones and lacks some. Here the sample spans fewer than 200,000 clones, approximately 90% being singletons. Trimming removed 6 bases at V and 9 bases at J, with 15 bases between. The CDR3 spans 13 residues. Source material: peripheral blood. This TCR came from a man in his 60s with acute or convalescent COVID-19. The V gene is TRBV12-3 or TRBV12-4, the J gene TRBJ2-1, with D perhaps matching TRBD1 (6 bases). This chain's CDR3 is CASRSGVQVEQFF. Written as DNA, the CDR3 is TGTGCCAGCAGGTCAGGGGTCCAAGTTGAGCAGTTCTTC.